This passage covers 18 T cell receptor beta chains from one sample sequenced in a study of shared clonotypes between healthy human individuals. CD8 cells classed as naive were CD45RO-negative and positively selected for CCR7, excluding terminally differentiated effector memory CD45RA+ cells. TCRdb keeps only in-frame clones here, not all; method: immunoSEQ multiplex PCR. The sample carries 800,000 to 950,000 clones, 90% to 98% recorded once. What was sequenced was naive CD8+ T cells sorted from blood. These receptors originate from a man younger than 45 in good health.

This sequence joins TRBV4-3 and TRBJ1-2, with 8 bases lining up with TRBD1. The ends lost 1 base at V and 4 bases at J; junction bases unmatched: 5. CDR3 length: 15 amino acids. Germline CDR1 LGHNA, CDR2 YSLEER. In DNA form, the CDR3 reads TGCGCCAGCAGCCAAGTGGGACAGGCTACCTATGGCTACACCTTC. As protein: CASSQVGQATYGYTF.

CDR3 DNA: TGTGCCAGCAGTTTTTTGGGGGATTCCCAGCATTTT. This sequence encodes CASSFLGDSQHF. The chain uses TRBV27 and TRBJ1-5; D perhaps matches TRBD1 (5 bases). The V gene's germline CDR1 is MNHEY and CDR2 SMNVEV (reference sequence). This CDR3 contains 12 residues. V dropped 3 bases and J dropped 11 bases, with 11 bases sitting between them.

CDR3 bases: TGTGCCAGCAGCTTAGATCTAATCCAGGGGAACACTGAAGCTTTCTTT. It specifies CASSLDLIQGNTEAFF. This chain joins TRBV11-2 and TRBJ1-1; possible D gene TRBD1, 5 bases. The CDR3 contains 16 residues. Trimming left V 0 bases short and J 1 base short, with 12 bases between. The germline CDR1 and CDR2 sequences are SGHAT and FQNNGV. The variable domain in full, completed from reference TRBV11-2 and TRBJ1-1, reads EAGVAQSPRYKIIEKRQSVAFWCNPISGHATLYWYQQILGQGPKLLIQFQNNGVVDDSQLPKDRFSAERLKGVDSTLKIQPAKLEDSAVYLCASSLDLIQGNTEAFFGQGTRLTVV.

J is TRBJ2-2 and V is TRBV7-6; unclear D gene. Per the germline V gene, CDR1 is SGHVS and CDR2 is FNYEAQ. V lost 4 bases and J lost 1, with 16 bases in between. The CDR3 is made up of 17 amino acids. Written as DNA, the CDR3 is TGTGCCAGCAGCTCCTTCCGGAACTCGATGAACACCGGGGAGCTGTTTTTT. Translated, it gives CASSSFRNSMNTGELFF.

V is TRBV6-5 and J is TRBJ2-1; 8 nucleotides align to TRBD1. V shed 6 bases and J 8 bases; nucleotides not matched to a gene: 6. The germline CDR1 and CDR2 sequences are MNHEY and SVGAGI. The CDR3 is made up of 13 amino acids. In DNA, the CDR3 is TGTGCCAGCAGCCCCCGACAGGGGTATGAGCAGTTCTTC. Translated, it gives CASSPRQGYEQFF.

CDR3 sequence (DNA): TGTGCCAGTAGTATAACGACAGGGATGAGAGGCGAGCAGTACTTC. Translated, it gives CASSITTGMRGEQYF. The chain employs TRBV19 and TRBJ2-7; TRBD1 matches at 7 bases. The junction had 10 bases not matched to a gene; V was cut back by 2 bases and J by 6 bases. Germline-derived CDR1 and CDR2 are LNHDA and SQIVND (reference sequence). The CDR3 contains 15 residues.

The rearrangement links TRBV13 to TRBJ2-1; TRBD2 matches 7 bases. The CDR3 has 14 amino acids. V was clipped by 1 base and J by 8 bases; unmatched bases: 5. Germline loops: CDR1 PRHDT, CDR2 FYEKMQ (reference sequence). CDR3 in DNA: TGTGCCAGCAGCTTAGCGCTAGCGGATGATGAGCAGTTCTTC. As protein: CASSLALADDEQFF.

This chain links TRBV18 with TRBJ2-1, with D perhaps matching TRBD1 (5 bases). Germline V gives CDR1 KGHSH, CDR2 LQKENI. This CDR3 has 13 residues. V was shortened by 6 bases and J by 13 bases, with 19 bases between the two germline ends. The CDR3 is CASSTTDSPYQFF. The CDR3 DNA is TGTGCCAGCTCGACCACCGACAGCCCCTACCAGTTCTTC.

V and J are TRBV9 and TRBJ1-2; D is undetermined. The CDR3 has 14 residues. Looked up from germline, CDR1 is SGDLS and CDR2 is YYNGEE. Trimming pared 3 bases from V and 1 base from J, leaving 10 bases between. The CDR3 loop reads CASSAGKINYGYTF. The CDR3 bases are TGTGCCAGCAGCGCCGGTAAGATTAACTATGGCTACACCTTC.

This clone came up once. The CDR3, as DNA: TGTGCCAGCAGTTCCGGTAGGGTCCACGAGCAGTACTTC. Its protein is CASSSGRVHEQYF. V gene TRBV27 combines with J gene TRBJ2-7; D not certain. Trimming took off 4 bases at V and 5 bases at J, with 12 bases between the two ends. The CDR3 has 13 residues. Germline CDR1 and CDR2: MNHEY and SMNVEV (reference sequence).

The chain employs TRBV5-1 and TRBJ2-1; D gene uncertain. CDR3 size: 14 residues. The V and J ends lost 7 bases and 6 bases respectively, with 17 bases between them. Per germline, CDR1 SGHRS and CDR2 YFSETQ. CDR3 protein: CASAAAIQINEQFF. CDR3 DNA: TGCGCCAGCGCGGCGGCTATCCAAATCAATGAGCAGTTCTTC. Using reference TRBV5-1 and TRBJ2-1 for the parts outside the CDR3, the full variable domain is KAGVTQTPRYLIKTRGQQVTLSCSPISGHRSVSWYQQTPGQGLQFLFEYFSETQRNKGNFPGRFSGRQFSNSRSEMNVSTLELGDSALYLCASAAAIQINEQFFGPGTRLTVL.

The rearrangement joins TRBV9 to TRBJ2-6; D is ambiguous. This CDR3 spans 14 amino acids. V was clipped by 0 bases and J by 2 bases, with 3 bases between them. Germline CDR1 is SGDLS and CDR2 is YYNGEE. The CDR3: CASSVGPGANVLTF. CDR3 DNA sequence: TGTGCCAGCAGCGTAGGTCCTGGGGCCAACGTCCTGACTTTC.

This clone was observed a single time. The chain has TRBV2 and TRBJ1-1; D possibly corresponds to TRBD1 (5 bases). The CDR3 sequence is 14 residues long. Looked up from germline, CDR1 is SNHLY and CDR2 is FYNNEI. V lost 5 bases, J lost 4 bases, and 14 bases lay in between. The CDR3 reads CASSPGHRGTEAFF. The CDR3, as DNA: TGTGCCAGCAGTCCCGGCCATAGGGGCACTGAAGCTTTCTTT.

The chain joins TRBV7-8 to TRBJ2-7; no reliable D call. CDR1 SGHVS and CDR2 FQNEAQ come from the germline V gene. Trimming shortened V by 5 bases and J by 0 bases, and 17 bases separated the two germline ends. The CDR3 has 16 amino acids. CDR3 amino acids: CASSLMKKAVSYEQYF. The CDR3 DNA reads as TGTGCCAGCAGCCTGATGAAAAAAGCCGTCTCCTACGAGCAGTACTTC.

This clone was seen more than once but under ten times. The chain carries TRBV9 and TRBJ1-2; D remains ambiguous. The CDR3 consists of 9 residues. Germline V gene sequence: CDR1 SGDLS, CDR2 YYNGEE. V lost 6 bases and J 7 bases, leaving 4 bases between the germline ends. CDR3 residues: CASNTGYTF. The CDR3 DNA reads TGTGCCAGCAACACTGGCTACACCTTC.

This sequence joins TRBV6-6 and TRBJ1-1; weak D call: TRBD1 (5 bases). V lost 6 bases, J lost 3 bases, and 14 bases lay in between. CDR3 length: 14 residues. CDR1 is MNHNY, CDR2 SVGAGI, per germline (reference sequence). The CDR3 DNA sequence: TGTGCCAGCAGAGATCAGGGTTGGGACACTGAAGCTTTCTTT. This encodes CASRDQGWDTEAFF.

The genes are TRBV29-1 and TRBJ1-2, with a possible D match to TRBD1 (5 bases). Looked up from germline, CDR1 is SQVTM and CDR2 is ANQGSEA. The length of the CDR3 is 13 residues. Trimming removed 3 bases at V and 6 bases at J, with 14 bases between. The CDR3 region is CSVDNWGDDGYTF. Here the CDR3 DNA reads TGCAGCGTTGATAACTGGGGGGACGATGGCTACACCTTC.

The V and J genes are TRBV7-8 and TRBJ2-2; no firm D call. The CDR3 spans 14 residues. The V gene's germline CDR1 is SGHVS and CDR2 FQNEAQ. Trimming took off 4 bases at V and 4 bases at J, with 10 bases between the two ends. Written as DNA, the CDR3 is TGTGCCAGCAGCTCAGGCGAGGCCACCGGGGAGCTGTTTTTT. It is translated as CASSSGEATGELFF.